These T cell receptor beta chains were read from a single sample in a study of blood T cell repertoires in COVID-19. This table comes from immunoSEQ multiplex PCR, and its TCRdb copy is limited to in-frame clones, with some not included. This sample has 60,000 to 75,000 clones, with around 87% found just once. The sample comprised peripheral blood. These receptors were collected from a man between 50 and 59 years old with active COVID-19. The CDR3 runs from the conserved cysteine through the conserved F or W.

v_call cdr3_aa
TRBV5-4 CASSLDRGGIQPQHF
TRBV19 CASSTDLREAQYF
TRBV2 CASETGMNTEAFF
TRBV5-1 CASSLNRGGEQFF
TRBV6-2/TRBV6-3 CASSHKGGIYGYTF
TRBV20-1 CSARYSGEQYF
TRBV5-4 CASSLGRGPANYGYTF
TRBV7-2 CASSYAGREGVNTQYF
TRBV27 CASRTGQGNSPLHF
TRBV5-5 CASSLAGTGGYGYTF
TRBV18 CASSYGTGGEQYF
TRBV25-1 CASSTTGVARNTEAFF
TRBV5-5 CASSWEGQVNQPQHF
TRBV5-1 CASSLVGLGNTEAFF
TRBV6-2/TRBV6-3 CASSRTAYNEQFF
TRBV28 CASATQGGGTYEQYF
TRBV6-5 CASRPDRGLNQPQHF
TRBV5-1 CASSGTGRRDTEAFF
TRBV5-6 CASSLAGGTNYGYTF
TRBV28 CASSFSLAIQSSYEQYF
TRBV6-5 CASITREGGGEAFF
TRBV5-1 CASSTKANTEAFF
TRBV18 CASSPAAGDTEAFF
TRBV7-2 CASSLAGGEYGEQYF
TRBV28 CASRYLTRLNTEAFF
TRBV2 CASSVSGSKDTQYF
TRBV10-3 CAINPGTGVGGRGYTF
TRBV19 CASSIGLTMSEQFF
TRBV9 CASSVGDRGNGQYF
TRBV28 CASSFGSTGYTF
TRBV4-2 CASSQEGVLDQPQHF
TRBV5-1 CASHGSGGYNEQFF
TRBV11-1 CASSPAGLTDTQYF
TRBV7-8 CASSLEAGGHTEAFF
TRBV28 CASSSTGLAGRNEQFF
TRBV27 CASSLYSGRMGEQFF
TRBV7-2 CASSPYTDTQYF
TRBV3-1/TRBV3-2 CASSKQGAGNTEAFF
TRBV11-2 CASSLGGRYNEQFF
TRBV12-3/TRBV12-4 CATGDTSTDTQYF
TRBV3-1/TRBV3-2 CASSRGTSEPYF
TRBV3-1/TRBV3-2 CASSQDEGTGPPLHF
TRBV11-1 CASNNRGGGETQYF
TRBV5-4 CASSPPISGRAREQFF
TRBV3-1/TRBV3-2 CASSQDPTLAGSSGANVLTF
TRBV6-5 CASPGGIGYTF